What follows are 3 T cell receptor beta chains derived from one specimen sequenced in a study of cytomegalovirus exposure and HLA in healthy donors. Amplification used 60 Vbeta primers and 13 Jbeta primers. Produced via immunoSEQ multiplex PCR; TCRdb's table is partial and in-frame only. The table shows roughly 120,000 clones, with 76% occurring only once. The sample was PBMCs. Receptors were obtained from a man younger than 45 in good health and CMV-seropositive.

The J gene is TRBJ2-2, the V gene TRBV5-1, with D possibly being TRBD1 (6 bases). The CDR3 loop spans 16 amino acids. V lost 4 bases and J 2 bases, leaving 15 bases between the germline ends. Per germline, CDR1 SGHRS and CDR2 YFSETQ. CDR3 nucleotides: TGCGCCAGCAGCCTAGTCCAGGGGATAAACACCGGGGAGCTGTTTTTT. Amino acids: CASSLVQGINTGELFF.

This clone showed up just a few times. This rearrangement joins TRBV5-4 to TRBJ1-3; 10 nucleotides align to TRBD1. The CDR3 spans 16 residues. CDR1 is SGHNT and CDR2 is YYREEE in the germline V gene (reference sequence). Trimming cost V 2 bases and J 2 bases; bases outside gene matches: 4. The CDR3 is CASSFRTGGTGNTIYF. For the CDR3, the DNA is TGTGCCAGCAGCTTTCGGACAGGGGGAACTGGAAACACCATATATTTT.

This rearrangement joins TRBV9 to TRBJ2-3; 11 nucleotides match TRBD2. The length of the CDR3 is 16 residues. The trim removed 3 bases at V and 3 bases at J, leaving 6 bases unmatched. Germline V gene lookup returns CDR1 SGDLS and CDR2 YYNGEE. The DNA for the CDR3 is TGTGCCAGCAGCGAGGGACTAGCGGTTGGGACAGATACGCAGTATTTT. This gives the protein CASSEGLAVGTDTQYF.